This TCR beta chain was sequenced for a study of cytomegalovirus exposure and HLA in healthy donors. Study in general: Most donors, roughly 77% of more than 300 genotyped, fell in the Caucasian-associated ancestry cluster.

It was with 60 Vbeta and 13 Jbeta primers that the PCR ran. Assay used: immunoSEQ multiplex PCR; TCRdb lists only in-frame clones, some missing. Of about 220,000 clones listed, over 65% were seen once; the top ten hold 0.63%. Only a few counts were recorded for this clone. Per the germline V gene, CDR1 is MGHRA and CDR2 is YSYEKL. V was pared by 0 bases and J by 3 bases, with 14 bases between. CDR3 length: 16 amino acids. The chain uses TRBV4-1 and TRBJ1-1; the D gene is possibly TRBD1 (5 bases). The source material was PBMCs. This receptor was obtained from a man aged 18 to 29 in good health and CMV-seronegative. The CDR3 sequence: CASSQDLRGLDTEAFF. CDR3 DNA sequence: TGCGCCAGCAGCCAAGATCTAAGGGGTTTGGACACTGAAGCTTTCTTT.